This TCR beta chain comes out of a study of blood T cell repertoires in COVID-19. Study information: Samples representing acute and convalescent COVID-19 were sourced from the United States, Italy and Spain. PBMCs, B-cell-depleted T cells, or T cells provided the cDNA or gDNA that made up the material.

The V end lost 5 bases, the J end lost 7 bases, and 17 bases lay between the germline ends. CDR1 SGHVS and CDR2 FQNEAQ come from the germline V gene. There are 14 residues in the CDR3. Original processing methods: Reference gene primer amplification yielded estimated nucleated cell counts. TCRdb's copy holds only in-frame clones and misses some; the assay was immunoSEQ multiplex PCR. V and J calls and clone size are those listed in that table; D and trimming were worked out from the DNA. The sample has about 140,000 clones, more than 75% seen once. This clonotype was obtained from a human donor in a cohort sampled during active COVID-19. The chain combines TRBV7-8 with TRBJ1-2; no definite D call. Sequencing input: peripheral blood. CDR3 nucleotide sequence: TGTGCCAGCAGCCCCTCTACGAGGGCCCTTGGCTACACCTTC. Protein product: CASSPSTRALGYTF.